The 19 T cell receptor beta chains listed next were all sequenced from one sample in a study of T cells in Graves' hyperthyroidism and ophthalmopathy. TCR beta CDR3 sequences were amplified from RNA transcripts. With the HTBI primer set, the TCR CDR3 went through a first round of RT-PCR. TCRdb independently ran MiXCR on the multiplex PCR reads; one entry per CDR3 protein. The sample includes around 450,000 distinct CDR3 sequences, 15% to 18% of them seen just once. The sequenced material came from blood. These receptors all stem from a woman between 18 and 30 years old with Graves' hyperthyroidism.

There are many counts of this clonotype. V usage is TRBV2 and J usage is TRBJ2-4; D possibly matches TRBD1 or TRBD2 (5 bases each). The germline V and J ends were trimmed by 1 base and 9 bases, with 13 bases remaining between them. Germline lookup yields CDR1 SNHLY and CDR2 FYNNEI. CDR3 length: 14 residues. In DNA, the CDR3 is TGTGCCAGCAGTGAAGATCGAAGGGACCTCATTCAGTACTTC. Translation gives CASSEDRRDLIQYF.

This clonotype was seen only a few times. V gene TRBV27 combines with J gene TRBJ2-1, with 13 nucleotides matching TRBD2. The CDR3 totals 16 residues. V shed 6 bases, J shed 12 bases, and the junction held 14 bases outside the gene matches. Germline V gene data show CDR1 as MNHEY and CDR2 as SMNVEV (reference sequence). CDR3 region: CASRSPRLAGGSVQFF. The CDR3 nucleotides are TGTGCCAGCAGATCTCCGAGACTAGCGGGAGGTAGCGTGCAGTTCTTC.

This clonotype was detected a few times. V gene TRBV6-1 combines with J gene TRBJ2-1, with 14 nucleotides matching TRBD2. Trimming took 5 bases from V and 9 from J; bases not matched to a gene: 6. This CDR3 is built from 15 residues. The V gene's germline CDR1 is MNHNS and CDR2 SASEGT. DNA for the CDR3: TGTGCCAGCAGTCAACCGGGACTAGCGGGAGTTGAGCAGTTCTTC. Translating it yields CASSQPGLAGVEQFF.

The chain employs TRBV15 and TRBJ1-3; no clear D gene. Looked up from germline, CDR1 is LNHNV and CDR2 is YYDKDF (reference sequence). The CDR3 runs 15 residues. Deletions cut 0 bases from V and 0 bases from J, with 6 bases between. The CDR3: CATSRDLVSGNTIYF. CDR3 nucleotides: TGTGCCACCAGCAGAGATCTGGTCTCTGGAAACACCATATATTTT.

This clonotype was found many times. This chain connects TRBV18 to TRBJ1-2, with D unclear. From germline, CDR1 is KGHSH and CDR2 LQKENI. The CDR3 has 16 amino acids. V lost 3 bases, J lost 8 bases, and 22 bases lay in between. The CDR3 is CASSPDHDPQYSGYTF. Written as DNA, the CDR3 is TGTGCCAGCTCACCGGATCATGATCCCCAATACAGCGGCTACACCTTC.

This clonotype was seen many times. V usage is TRBV12-3 or TRBV12-4 and J usage is TRBJ1-5; unclear D gene. With 3 bases removed from V and 0 bases from J, the gap between germline ends came to 6 bases. This CDR3 contains 14 residues. In nucleotides, the CDR3 is TGTGCCAGCAGTTTGGCCTATAGCAATCAGCCCCAGCATTTT. Translated, it gives CASSLAYSNQPQHF.

At least ten counts were recorded for this clonotype. V is TRBV28 and J is TRBJ2-7; 12 bases agree with TRBD1. With V trimmed by 5 bases and J by 6 bases, 5 bases remained unmatched. This CDR3 spans 14 amino acids. Germline lookup yields CDR1 MDHEN and CDR2 SYDVKM. The CDR3 DNA sequence: TGTGCCAGCAGTCTCGGGACAGGGGGCCGCGAGCAGTACTTC. Translation gives CASSLGTGGREQYF.

This clonotype was observed a few times. The chain carries TRBV5-4 and TRBJ2-2; D may match TRBD1 or TRBD2 (5 bases each). The V end was cut by 0 bases, the J end by 5 bases, with 11 bases between. This CDR3 is 15 amino acids long. CDR1 and CDR2 (germline): SGHNT, YYREEE (reference sequence). The CDR3 DNA sequence: TGTGCCAGCAGCTTGGGGGGGAAGAGGACCGGGGAGCTGTTTTTT. This codes for CASSLGGKRTGELFF. The full variable domain, its missing parts supplied by reference TRBV5-4 and TRBJ2-2, is ETGVTQSPTHLIKTRGQQVTLRCSSQSGHNTVSWYQQALGQGPQFIFQYYREEENGRGNFPPRFSGLQFPNYSSELNVNALELDDSALYLCASSLGGKRTGELFFGEGSRLTVL.

This clonotype has a count of ten or more. This chain uses TRBV20-1 with TRBJ2-7, with D possibly being TRBD2 (6 bases). Germline V lookup: CDR1 DFQATT, CDR2 SNEGSKA (reference sequence). The CDR3 is made up of 15 amino acids. V was clipped by 5 bases and J by 2 bases, with 19 bases between them. The CDR3 nucleotides are TGCAGTGCTTCCCTCAGTCGGGAGCGAACCTACGAGCAGTACTTC. Encoded protein: CSASLSRERTYEQYF.

In its sample, this clonotype was seen many times. The gene calls are TRBV11-2 and TRBJ2-1; TRBD1 is a possible D gene (5 bases). Trimming stripped 3 bases from V and 4 bases from J, with 19 bases between. Germline CDR1 and CDR2: SGHAT and FQNNGV. The CDR3 totals 17 residues. The CDR3 bases are TGTGCCAGCAGCTTGGGTAGGGGCGGCCCCCTTTACAATGAGCAGTTCTTC. Amino acid sequence: CASSLGRGGPLYNEQFF. The entire variable domain, with the rest obtained from reference TRBV11-2 and TRBJ2-1, is as follows: EAGVAQSPRYKIIEKRQSVAFWCNPISGHATLYWYQQILGQGPKLLIQFQNNGVVDDSQLPKDRFSAERLKGVDSTLKIQPAKLEDSAVYLCASSLGRGGPLYNEQFFGPGTRLTVL.

The gene calls are TRBV9 and TRBJ2-6; D is unresolved. The germline CDR1 and CDR2 sequences are SGDLS and YYNGEE. The CDR3 loop spans 16 amino acids. With 4 bases removed from V and 0 bases from J, the gap between germline ends came to 11 bases. CDR3 DNA sequence: TGTGCCAGCAGCTCCTTAGGGAACTCTGGGGCCAACGTCCTGACTTTC. Amino acid sequence: CASSSLGNSGANVLTF.

In this sample, this clonotype turned up a few times. The chain joins TRBV29-1 to TRBJ2-1; the match to TRBD2 covers 15 bases. Germline V gives CDR1 SQVTM, CDR2 ANQGSEA. V trimming: 8 bases; J trimming: 8 bases; junction bases outside the gene matches: 19. This CDR3 contains 18 residues. CDR3 region: CSIRGGLAGGPGSDEQFF. DNA of the CDR3: TGCAGCATTCGAGGGGGACTAGCGGGAGGACCAGGGAGCGATGAGCAGTTCTTC.

This clonotype has at least ten counts. Here the CDR3 DNA reads TGCAGTGCTACCCTAGGGTCCTACGAGCAGTACTTC. Translated: CSATLGSYEQYF. The chain carries TRBV20-1 and TRBJ2-7; D not certain. V gave up 4 bases and J gave up 1 base, with 8 bases separating them. Germline V CDR1 and CDR2: DFQATT, SNEGSKA (reference sequence). The CDR3 has 12 residues.

The chain couples TRBV19 to TRBJ2-1; 13 nucleotides line up with TRBD2. V dropped 6 bases and J dropped 5; count of bases not matched to a gene: 10. The CDR3 is made up of 17 amino acids. Per germline, CDR1 LNHDA and CDR2 SQIVND (reference sequence). The CDR3 coding sequence is TGTGCCAGTAGCACTAGCGGGGGGGCCGGGCTCAACAATGAGCAGTTCTTC. This encodes CASSTSGGAGLNNEQFF.

The rearrangement links TRBV6-1 to TRBJ2-1; 9 bases fit TRBD1. This CDR3 is built from 13 residues. J gave up 8 bases and V 7 bases, and 6 bases lay outside the gene matches. In germline, CDR1 is MNHNS, CDR2 SASEGT. The CDR3, as DNA: TGTGCCAGCACCCCGGGACAGGGATATGAGCAGTTCTTC. Its protein product is CASTPGQGYEQFF.

The rearrangement uses TRBV7-2 and TRBJ2-3; maybe TRBD2 (6 bases). CDR3 length: 16 residues. Germline V gene sequence: CDR1 SGHTA, CDR2 FQGNSA. Trimming shortened V by 4 bases and J by 6 bases, and 20 bases separated the two germline ends. In DNA, the CDR3 is TGTGCCAGCAGCTCCACCCGGGACTCGTGGAGGGATACGCAGTATTTT. This codes for CASSSTRDSWRDTQYF.

A remark on this clonotype: A clone one base away is much larger, so this may be a read error. The chain uses TRBV7-2 and TRBJ2-7, with D possibly matching TRBD2 (7 bases). Matching the DNA end better, TRBJ2-1 makes the J call doubtful. Germline values: CDR1 SGHTA, CDR2 FQGNSA. CDR3 length: 14 residues. CDR3 region: CASSGGGAAYEQFF. CDR3 coding DNA: TGTGCCAGCAGCGGTGGGGGGGCAGCCTACGAGCAGTTCTTC.

The gene calls are TRBV18 and TRBJ2-5; 10 nucleotides match TRBD2. The last part of the DNA fits TRBJ2-1 better; the J call may be wrong. CDR1 KGHSH and CDR2 LQKENI come from the germline V gene. This CDR3 has 16 amino acids. The CDR3 nucleotides read TGTGCCAGCTCACCATTAGCCAGCGGGAGGGGAGAGACCCAGTTCTTC. Residues: CASSPLASGRGETQFF.

About this clonotype: A much larger clone lies one base from this, so it may be a read error. In nucleotides, the CDR3 is TGCGGTGCTATCGCCCCAGGAAACACCATATATTTT. It specifies CGAIAPGNTIYF. The V call is TRBV20-1, the J call TRBJ1-3; D is unclear. This CDR3 comprises 12 residues. Germline V gene lookup returns CDR1 DFQATT and CDR2 SNEGSKA (reference sequence).